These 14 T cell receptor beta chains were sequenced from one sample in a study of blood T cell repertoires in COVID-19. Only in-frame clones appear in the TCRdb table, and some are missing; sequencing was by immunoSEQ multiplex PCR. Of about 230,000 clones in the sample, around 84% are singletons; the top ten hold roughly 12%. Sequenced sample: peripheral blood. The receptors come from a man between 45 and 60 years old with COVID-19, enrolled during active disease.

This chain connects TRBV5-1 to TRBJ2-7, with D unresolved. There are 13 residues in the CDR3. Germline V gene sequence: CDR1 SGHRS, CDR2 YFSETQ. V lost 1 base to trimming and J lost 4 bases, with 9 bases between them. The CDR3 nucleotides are TGCGCCAGCAGCTTGTACCAGGCGTACGAGCAGTACTTC. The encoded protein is CASSLYQAYEQYF.

CDR3 in amino acids: CASSYGQGFEQYF. CDR3 DNA: TGTGCCAGCAGTTACGGGCAGGGGTTCGAGCAGTACTTC. The chain has TRBV6-5 and TRBJ2-7, with D possibly TRBD1 on 6 matching bases. The CDR3 totals 13 residues. The V end was cut by 2 bases, the J end by 6 bases, with 11 bases between. Germline CDR1 MNHEY, CDR2 SVGAGI.

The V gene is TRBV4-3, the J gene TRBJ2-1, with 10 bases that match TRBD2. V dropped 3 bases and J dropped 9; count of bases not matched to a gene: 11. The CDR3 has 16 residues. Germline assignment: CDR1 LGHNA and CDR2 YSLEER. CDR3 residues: CASSQVRSGGAFEQFF. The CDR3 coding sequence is TGCGCCAGCAGCCAGGTCCGGAGCGGGGGGGCCTTTGAGCAGTTCTTC.

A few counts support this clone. CDR3 region: CASNRDGGGYSNQPQHF. The CDR3 DNA is TGTGCCAGTAACAGGGACGGCGGGGGGTATAGCAATCAGCCCCAGCATTTT. The chain couples TRBV19 to TRBJ1-5; possible D gene TRBD1, 6 bases. CDR3 size: 17 residues. The V and J ends lost 7 bases and 0 bases respectively, with 19 bases between them. In germline, CDR1 is LNHDA, CDR2 SQIVND (reference sequence). Full variable domain (missing parts from reference TRBV19 and TRBJ1-5): DGGITQSPKYLFRKEGQNVTLSCEQNLNHDAMYWYRQDPGQGLRLIYYSQIVNDFQKGDIAEGYSVSREKKESFPLTVTSAQKNPTAFYLCASNRDGGGYSNQPQHFGDGTRLSIL.

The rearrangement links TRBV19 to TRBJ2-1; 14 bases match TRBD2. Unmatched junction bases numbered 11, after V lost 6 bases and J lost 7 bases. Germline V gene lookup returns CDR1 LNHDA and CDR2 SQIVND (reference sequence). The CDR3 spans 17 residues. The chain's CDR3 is CASSPGLAGAWGNEQFF. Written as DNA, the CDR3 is TGTGCCAGTAGCCCGGGACTAGCGGGAGCTTGGGGGAATGAGCAGTTCTTC.

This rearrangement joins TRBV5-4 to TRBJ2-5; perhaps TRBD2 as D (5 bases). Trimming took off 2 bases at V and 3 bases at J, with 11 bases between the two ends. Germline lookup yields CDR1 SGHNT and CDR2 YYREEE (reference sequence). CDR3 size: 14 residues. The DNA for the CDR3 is TGTGCCAGCAGCTTTGTCGGTAGCGAAGAGACCCAGTACTTC. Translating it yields CASSFVGSEETQYF.

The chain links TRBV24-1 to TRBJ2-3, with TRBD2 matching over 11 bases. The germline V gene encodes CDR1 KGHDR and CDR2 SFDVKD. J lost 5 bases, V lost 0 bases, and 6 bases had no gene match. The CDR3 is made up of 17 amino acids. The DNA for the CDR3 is TGTGCCACCAGTGATTTGGTCACTAGCGGGAGATTAGATACGCAGTATTTT. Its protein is CATSDLVTSGRLDTQYF.

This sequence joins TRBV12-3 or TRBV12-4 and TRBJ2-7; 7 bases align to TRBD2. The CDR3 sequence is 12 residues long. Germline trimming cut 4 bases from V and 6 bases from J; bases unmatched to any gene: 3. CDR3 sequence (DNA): TGTGCCAGCAGTTCCTCGGGGGGCGAGCAGTACTTC. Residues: CASSSSGGEQYF.

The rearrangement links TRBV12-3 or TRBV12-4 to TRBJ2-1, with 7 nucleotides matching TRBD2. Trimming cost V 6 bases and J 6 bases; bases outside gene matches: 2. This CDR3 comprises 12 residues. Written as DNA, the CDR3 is TGTGCCAGCAGGGCGGGAGCCAATGAGCAGTTCTTC. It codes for CASRAGANEQFF.

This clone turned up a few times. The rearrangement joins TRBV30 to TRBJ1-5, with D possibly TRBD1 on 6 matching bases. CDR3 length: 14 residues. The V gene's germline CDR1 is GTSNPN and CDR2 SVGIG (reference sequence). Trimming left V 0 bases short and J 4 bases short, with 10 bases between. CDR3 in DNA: TGTGCCTGGAGTGTACAGGGTGTGAATCAGCCCCAGCATTTT. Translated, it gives CAWSVQGVNQPQHF.

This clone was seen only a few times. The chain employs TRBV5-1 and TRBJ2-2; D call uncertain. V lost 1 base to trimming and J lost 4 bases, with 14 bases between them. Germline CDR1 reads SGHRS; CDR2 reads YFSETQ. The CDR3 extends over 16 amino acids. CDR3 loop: CASSLLGNPATGELFF. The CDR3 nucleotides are TGCGCCAGCAGCTTGCTTGGCAATCCCGCCACCGGGGAGCTGTTTTTT. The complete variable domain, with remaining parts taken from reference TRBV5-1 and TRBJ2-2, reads KAGVTQTPRYLIKTRGQQVTLSCSPISGHRSVSWYQQTPGQGLQFLFEYFSETQRNKGNFPGRFSGRQFSNSRSEMNVSTLELGDSALYLCASSLLGNPATGELFFGEGSRLTVL.

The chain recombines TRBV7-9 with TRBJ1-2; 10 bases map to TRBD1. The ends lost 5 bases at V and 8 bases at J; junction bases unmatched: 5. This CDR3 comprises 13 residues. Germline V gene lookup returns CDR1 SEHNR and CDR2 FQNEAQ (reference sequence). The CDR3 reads CASSQTGGGGYTF. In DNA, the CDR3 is TGTGCCAGCAGCCAGACAGGGGGCGGCGGCTACACCTTC.

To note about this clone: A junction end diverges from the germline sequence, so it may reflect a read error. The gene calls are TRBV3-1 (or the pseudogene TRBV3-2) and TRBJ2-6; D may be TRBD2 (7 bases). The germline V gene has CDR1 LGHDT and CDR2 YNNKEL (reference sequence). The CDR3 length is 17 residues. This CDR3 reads CASSEDAGASGANVLTF. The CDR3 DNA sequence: TGTGCCAGCAGCGAAGACGCGGGGGCGAGTGGGGCCAACGTCCTGACTTTC.

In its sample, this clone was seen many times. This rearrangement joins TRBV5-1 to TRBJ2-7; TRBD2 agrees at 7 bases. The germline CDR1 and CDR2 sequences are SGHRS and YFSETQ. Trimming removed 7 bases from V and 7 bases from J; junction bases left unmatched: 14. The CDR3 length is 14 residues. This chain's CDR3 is CASRKGGTLDEQYF. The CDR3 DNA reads TGCGCCAGCCGAAAGGGAGGGACGCTTGATGAGCAGTACTTC.